The 31 T cell receptor beta chains below all came from one sample that was sequenced in a study of shared clonotypes between healthy human individuals. Generated by immunoSEQ multiplex PCR, the TCRdb table keeps only in-frame clones and is missing some. The table records about 1 million clones, more than 65% of them present only once. The sequenced material came from memory CD4+ T cells sorted from blood. This sample's subset: CD45RA-negative fraction. These receptors were taken from a man aged 18 to 30 in good health.

In the case of this clone: Other DNA sequences in this sample translate to the same CDR3. The chain employs TRBV5-4 and TRBJ2-1; no clear D. Germline values: CDR1 SGHNT, CDR2 YYREEE (reference sequence). V lost 0 bases, J lost 2 bases, and 12 bases lay in between. The CDR3 spans 16 residues. The CDR3 DNA reads as TGTGCCAGCAGCTTGGCACTCCAAGGGACCTACAATGAGCAGTTCTTC. It translates to CASSLALQGTYNEQFF.

V usage is TRBV6-5 and J usage is TRBJ1-2; D is ambiguous. Germline V lookup: CDR1 MNHEY, CDR2 SVGAGI. Trimming took 2 bases from V and 2 from J, leaving 12 bases between them. The CDR3 has 15 residues. The CDR3 DNA is TGTGCCAGCAGTTACGCTAGCGGCTTCAACTATGGCTACACCTTC. As protein: CASSYASGFNYGYTF.

The rearrangement joins TRBV5-1 to TRBJ2-5; 7 nucleotides line up with TRBD1. V trimming: 2 bases; J trimming: 5 bases; junction bases outside the gene matches: 6. Per germline, CDR1 SGHRS and CDR2 YFSETQ. The CDR3 has 14 amino acids. The CDR3 protein is CASSFDRVGETQYF. The CDR3 bases are TGCGCCAGCAGCTTTGACAGGGTCGGGGAGACCCAGTACTTC.

The chain has TRBV2 and TRBJ1-1; no reliable D call. This CDR3 region has 13 residues. V was cut by 8 bases and J by 0 bases, with 10 bases left in between. CDR1 is SNHLY and CDR2 is FYNNEI in the germline V gene. The CDR3 is CASGPFLNTEAFF. The CDR3 coding sequence is TGTGCCAGCGGACCCTTCTTGAACACTGAAGCTTTCTTT. Complete variable domain (other parts from reference TRBV2 and TRBJ1-1): EPEVTQTPSHQVTQMGQEVILRCVPISNHLYFYWYRQILGQKVEFLVSFYNNEISEKSEIFDDQFSVERPDGSNFTLKIRSTKLEDSAMYFCASGPFLNTEAFFGQGTRLTVV.

The chain recombines TRBV15 with TRBJ1-1, with D tentatively TRBD1 (6 bases). V was shortened by 3 bases and J by 4 bases, with 12 bases between the two germline ends. Germline CDR1 reads LNHNV; CDR2 reads YYDKDF (reference sequence). This CDR3 spans 14 amino acids. The CDR3 sequence: CATSRDSSGTEAFF. The CDR3 nucleotides read TGTGCCACCAGCAGGGACAGTAGCGGCACTGAAGCTTTCTTT.

The chain links TRBV6-5 to TRBJ2-7; TRBD2 might be the D (5 bases). In germline, CDR1 is MNHEY, CDR2 SVGAGI. V was trimmed by 5 bases and J by 5 bases, leaving 16 bases between them. This CDR3 contains 14 residues. CDR3 sequence: CASSLLVGVHEQYF. Written as DNA, the CDR3 is TGTGCCAGCAGTCTTCTTGTCGGGGTTCACGAGCAGTACTTC.

The J gene is TRBJ1-4, the V gene TRBV2; 8 nucleotides match TRBD1. With 6 bases clipped from V and 7 bases from J, the junction kept 7 bases outside the gene matches. The CDR3 sequence is 14 residues long. CDR1 and CDR2 from the germline V gene are SNHLY and FYNNEI. CDR3 loop: CASREQGVSEKLFF. In nucleotides, the CDR3 is TGTGCCAGCAGAGAACAGGGGGTTAGTGAAAAACTGTTTTTT.

In the case of this clone: Germline and junction disagree at one end, which may indicate a read error. V is TRBV19 and J is TRBJ2-7, with D perhaps being TRBD1 or TRBD2 (5 bases each). The CDR3 totals 14 residues. Germline V lookup: CDR1 LNHDA, CDR2 SQIVND (reference sequence). The CDR3, as DNA: TGTGCCAGTAGTACCGGGACCCCCTCCCACGAGCAGTACTTC. As protein: CASSTGTPSHEQYF.

The genes are TRBV7-8 and TRBJ2-1, with D perhaps given as TRBD1 or TRBD2 (5 bases each). The CDR3 is 15 residues long. Trimming cost V 5 bases and J 10 bases, with 21 bases left between them. Germline values: CDR1 SGHVS, CDR2 FQNEAQ. CDR3 coding DNA: TGTGCCAGCAGCGCCCTCTGGGTAGGGACGAACGAGCAGTTCTTC. This translates into CASSALWVGTNEQFF.

The rearrangement uses TRBV5-4 and TRBJ2-5; 16 bases match TRBD2. The CDR3 spans 16 residues. V trimming: 4 bases; J trimming: 6 bases; junction bases outside the gene matches: 6. CDR1 is SGHNT and CDR2 is YYREEE in the germline V gene (reference sequence). Here the CDR3 DNA reads TGTGCCAGCAGCCCGGGACTAGCGGGGGGGCCGCAGACCCAGTACTTC. This sequence encodes CASSPGLAGGPQTQYF.

The V and J genes are TRBV2 and TRBJ2-5; D call uncertain. The J call may be in error: the DNA end matches TRBJ2-7 better. Germline V CDR1 and CDR2: SNHLY, FYNNEI. The CDR3 extends over 12 amino acids. CDR3 in amino acids: CASSILSYEQYF. In DNA form, the CDR3 reads TGTGCCAGCAGTATCCTCTCCTACGAGCAGTACTTC.

The chain is built from TRBV7-2 and TRBJ2-7, with 7 bases aligning to TRBD1. The germline V gene encodes CDR1 SGHTA and CDR2 FQGNSA. J lost 8 bases, V lost 1 base, and 8 bases had no gene match. There are 14 residues in the CDR3. The CDR3 nucleotides are TGTGCCAGCAGCTTAGGGCAGGGGGAAGGAAAGCAGTACTTC. Amino acid sequence: CASSLGQGEGKQYF.

The chain's CDR3 is CASRRTGRNEKLFF. CDR3 nucleotide sequence: TGTGCCAGTAGGAGGACAGGGCGCAATGAAAAACTGTTTTTT. The chain recombines TRBV19 with TRBJ1-4, with 8 bases fitting TRBD1. V dropped 6 bases and J dropped 5; count of bases not matched to a gene: 5. The germline gives CDR1 LNHDA, CDR2 SQIVND (reference sequence). The CDR3 length is 14 residues. The full variable domain, with the rest looked up from reference TRBV19 and TRBJ1-4, is DGGITQSPKYLFRKEGQNVTLSCEQNLNHDAMYWYRQDPGQGLRLIYYSQIVNDFQKGDIAEGYSVSREKKESFPLTVTSAQKNPTAFYLCASRRTGRNEKLFFGSGTQLSVL.

The chain has TRBV6-6 and TRBJ1-2, with 7 positions matching TRBD1. There are 14 residues in the CDR3. The germline gives CDR1 MNHNY, CDR2 SVGAGI (reference sequence). V lost 3 bases to trimming and J lost 8 bases; unmatched junction nucleotides: 9. DNA of the CDR3: TGTGCCAGCAGTTATTATCGACAGGGTGACGGCTACACCTTC. This codes for CASSYYRQGDGYTF.

This chain connects TRBV28 to TRBJ1-2, with 7 bases matching TRBD1. The J segment lost 4 bases and the V segment lost 3 bases, leaving 8 bases of the junction unmatched. Germline V gene sequence: CDR1 MDHEN, CDR2 SYDVKM. The CDR3 is made up of 15 amino acids. The CDR3 protein is CASSLRGRPLYGYTF. CDR3 DNA sequence: TGTGCCAGCAGTTTGAGGGGGCGACCCCTCTATGGCTACACCTTC.

The gene calls are TRBV29-1 and TRBJ2-5, with 7 bases that match TRBD1. This CDR3 is built from 13 residues. CDR1 SQVTM and CDR2 ANQGSEA come from the germline V gene. V shed 2 bases and J 11 bases; nucleotides not matched to a gene: 11. The CDR3 here is CSVESTGSYQQYF. CDR3 DNA: TGCAGCGTTGAATCGACAGGGTCCTACCAGCAGTACTTC.

The CDR3 DNA sequence: TGTGCCAGCAGCCAAGGGCCGGGACAGGGAATGGATACGCAGTATTTT. Residues: CASSQGPGQGMDTQYF. This chain links TRBV14 with TRBJ2-3; 9 bases are shared with TRBD1. Trimming at V came to 1 base and at J to 6 bases, leaving 8 bases not matched to a gene. The CDR3 is 16 amino acids. The V gene's germline CDR1 is SGHDN and CDR2 FVKESK.

This clone was counted ten times or more. The V gene is TRBV5-8, the J gene TRBJ2-3, with 11 bases matching TRBD2. This CDR3 has 15 residues. Looked up from germline, CDR1 is SGHTS and CDR2 is YDEGEE. With 5 bases clipped from V and 1 base from J, the junction kept 3 bases outside the gene matches. CDR3 residues: CASRATSGGTDTQYF. The CDR3 DNA follows: TGTGCCAGCAGGGCGACTAGCGGGGGCACAGATACGCAGTATTTT.

The V and J genes are TRBV7-9 and TRBJ2-7, with 15 bases matching TRBD2. The CDR3 loop spans 19 amino acids. Germline values: CDR1 SEHNR, CDR2 FQNEAQ (reference sequence). V lost 5 bases and J lost 4; bases outside the gene matches: 15. The CDR3 DNA is TGTGCCAGCAGCCTCACCGGGACTAGCGGGGGGTACTCCAGTTACGAGCAGTACTTC. Translated, it gives CASSLTGTSGGYSSYEQYF.

The V call is TRBV6-4, the J call TRBJ2-5, with D unresolved. Matching the DNA end better, TRBJ2-7 makes the J call doubtful. The CDR3 is made up of 14 amino acids. Germline V CDR1 and CDR2: MRHNA, SNTAGT. The CDR3 bases are TGTGCCAGCATTTCCCGGGCCCCATACTACGAGCAGTACTTC. This encodes CASISRAPYYEQYF.

This clone appeared once. This chain connects TRBV30 to TRBJ2-2; 7 bases agree with TRBD2. V lost 2 bases and J lost 4; bases outside the gene matches: 4. Per germline, CDR1 GTSNPN and CDR2 SVGIG (reference sequence). CDR3 length: 14 amino acids. The CDR3 nucleotides are TGTGCCTGGAGTTATCTAGCGGCCACCGGGGAGCTGTTTTTT. It encodes CAWSYLAATGELFF.

The CDR3 DNA reads TGTGCCAGCAGCCCCTCAGGACAGTATTACTATGGCTACACCTTC. It translates to CASSPSGQYYYGYTF. V and J are TRBV5-6 and TRBJ1-2; perhaps TRBD1 as D (6 bases). V shed 4 bases and J shed 3 bases, with 16 bases lying between them. Per the germline V gene, CDR1 is SGHDT and CDR2 is YYEEEE. This CDR3 spans 15 amino acids. The variable domain in full, completed from reference TRBV5-6 and TRBJ1-2, reads DAGVTQSPTHLIKTRGQQVTLRCSPKSGHDTVSWYQQALGQGPQFIFQYYEEEERQRGNFPDRFSGHQFPNYSSELNVNALLLGDSALYLCASSPSGQYYYGYTFGSGTRLTVV.

This clone was picked up a small number of times. CDR3 loop: CASSDTDRGSYGYTF. In DNA form, the CDR3 reads TGTGCCAGCAGCGACACCGACAGGGGAAGCTATGGCTACACCTTC. The chain recombines TRBV7-9 with TRBJ1-2; 8 bases line up with TRBD1. CDR1 is SEHNR and CDR2 is FQNEAQ in the germline V gene (reference sequence). Trimming removed 5 bases from V and 4 bases from J; junction bases left unmatched: 9. This CDR3 contains 15 residues.

The chain uses TRBV5-6 and TRBJ2-7; D possibly corresponds to TRBD1 (6 bases). The CDR3 totals 15 residues. V was cut by 4 bases and J by 1 base, with 15 bases left in between. Germline loops: CDR1 SGHDT, CDR2 YYEEEE. DNA of the CDR3: TGTGCCAGCAGCCCAGGCAGGGGTTCTTCCTACGAGCAGTACTTC. This translates into CASSPGRGSSYEQYF.

The chain carries TRBV7-9 and TRBJ2-1, with 15 bases fitting TRBD2. The CDR3 consists of 14 residues. CDR1 is SEHNR, CDR2 FQNEAQ, per germline (reference sequence). V was clipped by 11 bases and J by 10 bases; unmatched bases: 9. The CDR3 loop is CAGGLAGGNREQFF. The CDR3 coding sequence is TGTGCCGGGGGACTAGCGGGAGGTAACCGAGAGCAGTTCTTC.

The J gene is TRBJ1-5, the V gene TRBV18; D is unresolved. Germline assignment: CDR1 KGHSH and CDR2 LQKENI. The CDR3 has 15 amino acids. Trimming cost V 4 bases and J 7 bases, with 17 bases left between them. CDR3 sequence (DNA): TGTGCCAGCTCACGAGGTGCCGGGGTGGGCCAGCCCCAGCATTTT. Protein product: CASSRGAGVGQPQHF. Full variable domain (rest looked up from reference TRBV18 and TRBJ1-5): NAGVMQNPRHLVRRRGQEARLRCSPMKGHSHVYWYRQLPEEGLKFMVYLQKENIIDESGMPKERFSAEFPKEGPSILRIQQVVRGDSAAYFCASSRGAGVGQPQHFGDGTRLSIL.

This clone occurred a few times. CDR3 region: CAWARGALNYGYTF. CDR3 nucleotides: TGTGCCTGGGCGAGGGGGGCTCTGAACTATGGCTACACCTTC. The genes are TRBV30 and TRBJ1-2; a weak D match, TRBD1 (6 bases). Looked up from germline, CDR1 is GTSNPN and CDR2 is SVGIG (reference sequence). The CDR3 is made up of 14 amino acids. The ends were cut back, 5 bases at V and 2 bases at J, with 15 bases in the middle.

The J gene is TRBJ2-5, the V gene TRBV9, with 7 nucleotides matching TRBD1. The J call may be mistaken, given a closer DNA end match to TRBJ2-7. CDR1 is SGDLS, CDR2 YYNGEE, per germline. The CDR3 has 16 amino acids. The CDR3 reads CASSVGPQGVAYEQYF. The DNA of the CDR3 is TGTGCCAGCAGCGTAGGACCCCAGGGGGTAGCCTACGAGCAGTACTTC.

This sequence joins TRBV18 and TRBJ2-5; 8 bases fit TRBD1. The CDR3 is 14 residues long. From germline, CDR1 is KGHSH and CDR2 LQKENI. Losses at the gene ends were 6 bases for V and 4 bases for J; bases not matched to a gene: 7. Written as DNA, the CDR3 is TGTGCCAGCTCCTCGAACGGACAGGGAGAGACCCAGTACTTC. Its translation: CASSSNGQGETQYF.

This chain links TRBV11-2 with TRBJ2-3, with D tentatively TRBD1 or TRBD2 (6 bases each). CDR1 is SGHAT, CDR2 FQNNGV, per germline. The CDR3 has 15 residues. Trimming left V 4 bases short and J 2 bases short, with 13 bases between. This chain's CDR3 is CASSSSGAPTDTQYF. The CDR3 region has the DNA TGTGCCAGCAGCTCGTCGGGGGCTCCCACAGATACGCAGTATTTT.

The chain is built from TRBV28 and TRBJ2-7, with D possibly being TRBD1 or TRBD2 (6 bases each). The CDR3 is 13 residues long. V lost 4 bases and J 4 bases, leaving 11 bases between the germline ends. Germline V gene data show CDR1 as MDHEN and CDR2 as SYDVKM. In DNA form, the CDR3 reads TGTGCCAGCAGTTGGGGGGCCAAGTACGAGCAGTACTTC. It yields the protein CASSWGAKYEQYF. The full variable domain, completed using reference TRBV28 and TRBJ2-7, is DVKVTQSSRYLVKRTGEKVFLECVQDMDHENMFWYRQDPGLGLRLIYFSYDVKMKEKGDIPEGYSVSREKKERFSLILESASTNQTSMYLCASSWGAKYEQYFGPGTRLTVT.